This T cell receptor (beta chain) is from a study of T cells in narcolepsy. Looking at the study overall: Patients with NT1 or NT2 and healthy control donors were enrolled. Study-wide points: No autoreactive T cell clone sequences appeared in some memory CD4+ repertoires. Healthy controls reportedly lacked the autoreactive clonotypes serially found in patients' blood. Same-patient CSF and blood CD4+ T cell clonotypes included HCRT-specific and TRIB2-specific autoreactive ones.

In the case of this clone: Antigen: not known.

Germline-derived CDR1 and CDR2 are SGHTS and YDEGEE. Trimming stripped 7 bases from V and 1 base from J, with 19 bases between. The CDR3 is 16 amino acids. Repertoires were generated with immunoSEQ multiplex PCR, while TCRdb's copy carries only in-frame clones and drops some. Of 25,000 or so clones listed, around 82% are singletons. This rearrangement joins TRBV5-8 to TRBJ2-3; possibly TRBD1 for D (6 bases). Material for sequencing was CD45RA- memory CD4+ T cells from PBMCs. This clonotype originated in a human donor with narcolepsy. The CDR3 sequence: CASAMDSNVGTDTQYF. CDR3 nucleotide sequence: TGTGCCAGCGCAATGGACAGTAATGTTGGCACAGATACGCAGTATTTT.